This T cell receptor beta chain stems from a study of identical twins. Deletions cut 6 bases from V and 1 base from J, with 10 bases between. CDR3 length equals 14 residues. Germline V gene lookup returns CDR1 MNHNS and CDR2 SASEGT. Each donor (without exception) was a healthy Caucasian. TCRdb used MiXCR to reprocess the 5' RACE reads, holding one entry per CDR3 protein. The data contain roughly 250,000 distinct CDR3 sequences, around 7% of them seen just once; the ten biggest clones take up 3.5% to 4%. These records were also assigned to another study, of yellow fever vaccine responses in identical twins. That study adds: Twins' vaccine T cell responses were reported to seem partly convergent and partly personalized.

The origin of this receptor is a woman younger than 35 in good health. The chain carries TRBV6-1 and TRBJ1-5, with D perhaps TRBD1 (6 bases). The sample comprised memory (CD45RO+) T cells sorted from blood. The CDR3 DNA follows: TGTGCCAGCAGGCCCCAGGGGAGCAATCAGCCCCAGCATTTT. Its protein is CASRPQGSNQPQHF.